Listed below are T cell receptor beta chains from one sample, sequenced in a study of shared clonotypes between healthy human individuals. Generated by immunoSEQ multiplex PCR, the TCRdb table keeps only in-frame clones and is missing some. Among some 1 million clones, about 75% were seen once, and the ten largest hold approximately 1.3%. Sample: memory CD4+ T cells sorted from blood. Receptors were obtained from a man younger than 35 in good health. The conserved cysteine and the conserved F or W are not part of the CDR3 here. Each record gives: V gene, CDR3 protein.

TRBV5-4,ASSLAGFAYNEQF
TRBV29-1,SSGRGNNEQF
TRBV5-6,ASSWGTGPSGNTIY
TRBV6-4,ASSQDGIYGYT
TRBV5-6,ASSVPLTGGRGHQF
TRBV19,ASRRKGSTLGSADTEAF
TRBV29-1,SADTGATDTQY
TRBV4-3,ASSQEGPWSSGNTIY
TRBV29-1,SVDGQGGGYT
TRBV4-1,ASSQGQGKVVSGANVLT
TRBV2,ASSESRHPRSYT
TRBV6-1,ASRDRSNEKLF
TRBV18,ASSSGRGTVQDTQY
TRBV14,ASSLLLAGGSGANVLT
TRBV11-2,ASSLDLGENIQY
TRBV25-1,ASSENIGTSGAYEQY
TRBV7-6,ASSLNRGQATDTQY
TRBV19,ASSLGDGISNQPQH
TRBV5-6,ASSLKVGNTGELF
TRBV19,ASSIDLASPYNEQF
TRBV29-1,SVELAGTKNIQY
TRBV28,ASSSSIPGPRPSPLH
TRBV5-1,ASSYSGDRGHSDYGYT
TRBV5-1,ASSLWGGDLGTDTQY
TRBV18,ASSPGGNTEAF
TRBV10-3,AISQGQGETQY
TRBV28,AGLGPSNTGELF
TRBV15,ATSWGTLSNYGYT
TRBV27,ASSLTSGGAIAQY
TRBV5-1,ASSLQTSGYEQY
TRBV5-8,ASSGSGKSSYNEQF
TRBV30,AWSRTGGYGYT
TRBV10-3,AISAAEGGLETQY
TRBV5-1,ASRGIGRVEQY
TRBV11-2,ASSSIGRGAPRDTQY
TRBV21-1,ASNKEGSVRSYEQY
TRBV27,ASSLRGITGYT